This TCR beta chain originates from a study of CD8+ T cells in alopecia areata. This clone was seen only once. The authors extracted RNA and reverse transcribed it into cDNA as the sequencing template. Assay: immunoSEQ multiplex PCR; the TCRdb copy retains only in-frame clones and omits some. In the table there are about 190,000 clones, 64% of which are singletons. The germline CDR1 and CDR2 sequences are SNHLY and FYNNEI. This CDR3 spans 13 amino acids. With 7 bases clipped from V and 3 bases from J, the junction kept 6 bases outside the gene matches. Treatment here: oral pan-JAK inhibitor, 5-10 mg twice daily. As part of sample collection, lesional scalp punch biopsies and peripheral blood were taken from alopecia areata patients.

This chain connects TRBV2 to TRBJ2-7, with 7 bases matching TRBD1. The source of this sequence is a human donor with alopecia areata. Specimen: CD4+ T cells sorted from blood, collected at week 4, from a patient treated with tofacitinib. The CDR3 DNA follows: TGTGCCAGCAAAAAGGGGGCGAACTACGAGCAGTACTTC. This encodes CASKKGANYEQYF. Looking up the rest from reference TRBV2 and TRBJ2-7 gives the full variable domain: EPEVTQTPSHQVTQMGQEVILRCVPISNHLYFYWYRQILGQKVEFLVSFYNNEISEKSEIFDDQFSVERPDGSNFTLKIRSTKLEDSAMYFCASKKGANYEQYFGPGTRLTVT.